A single sample is the source of the 6 T cell receptor beta chains below, sequenced in a study of shared clonotypes between healthy human individuals. Sequenced by immunoSEQ multiplex PCR; TCRdb stores in-frame clones only, minus some. Here the sample spans millions of clones, around 94% being singletons. The sample taken for sequencing was naive CD4+ T cells sorted from blood. The subset was: CD45RA+ positively selected. The receptors here all came from a man aged 18 to 29 in good health.

The chain combines TRBV5-1 with TRBJ2-2; D is perhaps TRBD1 (5 bases). CDR1 and CDR2 from the germline V gene are SGHRS and YFSETQ. The CDR3 is 13 amino acids. V dropped 5 bases and J dropped 6 bases, with 11 bases sitting between them. CDR3 sequence reads: CASSSSGSGELFF. Here the CDR3 DNA reads TGCGCCAGCAGTTCATCAGGGTCCGGGGAGCTGTTTTTT. The entire variable domain, with the rest obtained from reference TRBV5-1 and TRBJ2-2, is as follows: KAGVTQTPRYLIKTRGQQVTLSCSPISGHRSVSWYQQTPGQGLQFLFEYFSETQRNKGNFPGRFSGRQFSNSRSEMNVSTLELGDSALYLCASSSSGSGELFFGEGSRLTVL.

The chain has TRBV7-9 and TRBJ2-1; 7 bases match TRBD2. V was clipped by 2 bases and J by 7 bases; unmatched bases: 5. This CDR3 has 14 residues. Germline V lookup: CDR1 SEHNR, CDR2 FQNEAQ (reference sequence). In nucleotides, the CDR3 is TGTGCCAGCAGCTTAACCGGACTAGTGAATGAGCAGTTCTTC. This encodes CASSLTGLVNEQFF.

The chain recombines TRBV7-3 with TRBJ2-1; D unresolved. This CDR3 comprises 15 residues. Germline V lookup: CDR1 SGHTA, CDR2 FQGTGA. V was clipped by 4 bases and J by 2 bases, with 12 bases between them. The CDR3 DNA reads TGTGCCAGCAGCTCGACTCCAGAAGCCTACAATGAGCAGTTCTTC. It encodes CASSSTPEAYNEQFF.

DNA for the CDR3: TGTGCCAGCAGTGAAGGTCTCCTCAAAGCTGGCTACACCTTC. Amino acid sequence: CASSEGLLKAGYTF. The chain recombines TRBV6-1 with TRBJ1-2; the D is unclear. Germline lookup yields CDR1 MNHNS and CDR2 SASEGT. The V end lost 1 base, the J end lost 7 bases, and 13 bases lay between the germline ends. The CDR3 extends over 14 amino acids.

CDR3: CGTGVVGANVLTF. The CDR3 DNA reads as TGTGGCACAGGGGTGGTTGGGGCCAACGTCCTGACTTTC. The V call is TRBV7-3, the J call TRBJ2-6, with 7 bases that match TRBD1. The CDR3 runs to 13 residues. CDR1 is SGHTA, CDR2 FQGTGA, per germline.

The chain employs TRBV30 and TRBJ1-1; D remains ambiguous. Germline V gene lookup returns CDR1 GTSNPN and CDR2 SVGIG (reference sequence). The CDR3 is 11 residues long. V shed 8 bases and J shed 0 bases, with 7 bases lying between them. CDR3 bases: TGTGCCCGGACGGTGAACACTGAAGCTTTCTTT. Amino acid sequence: CARTVNTEAFF. The full variable domain, in which reference TRBV30 and TRBJ1-1 provide the parts outside the CDR3, is SQTIHQWPATLVQPVGSPLSLECTVEGTSNPNLYWYRQAAGRGLQLLFYSVGIGQISSEVPQNLSASRPQDRQFILSSKKLLLSDSGFYLCARTVNTEAFFGQGTRLTVV.